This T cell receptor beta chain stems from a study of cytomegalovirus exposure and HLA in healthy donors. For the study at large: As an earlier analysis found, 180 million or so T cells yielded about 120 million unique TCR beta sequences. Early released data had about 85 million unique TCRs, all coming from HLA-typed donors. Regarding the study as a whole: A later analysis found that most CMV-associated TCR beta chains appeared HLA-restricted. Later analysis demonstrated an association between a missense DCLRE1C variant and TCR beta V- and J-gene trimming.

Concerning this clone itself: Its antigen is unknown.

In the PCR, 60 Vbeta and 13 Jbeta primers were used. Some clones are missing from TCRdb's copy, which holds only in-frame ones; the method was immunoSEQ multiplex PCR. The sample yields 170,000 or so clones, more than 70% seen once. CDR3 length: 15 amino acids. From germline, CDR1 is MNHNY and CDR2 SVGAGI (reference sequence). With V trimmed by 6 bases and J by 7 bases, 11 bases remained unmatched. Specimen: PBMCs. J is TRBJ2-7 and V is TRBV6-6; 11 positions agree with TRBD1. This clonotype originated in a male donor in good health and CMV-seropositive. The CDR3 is CASRSPGQGVYEQYF. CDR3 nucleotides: TGTGCCAGCAGGTCCCCGGGACAGGGGGTTTATGAGCAGTACTTC.